Shown below are 9 T cell receptor beta chains from a single sample sequenced in a study of STAT5B mutations in CD4+ large granular lymphocyte leukemia. Profiled with immunoSEQ multiplex PCR; TCRdb holds only in-frame clones, not every one. The sample includes approximately 34,000 clones, 72% seen only once; the top ten take roughly 2%. The specimen sequenced was CD4+ T cells from blood buffy coats. These receptors were obtained from a human donor in good health.

The chain joins TRBV30 to TRBJ1-1, with D possibly being TRBD1 (6 bases). The CDR3 length is 14 residues. Germline assignment: CDR1 GTSNPN and CDR2 SVGIG (reference sequence). V lost 4 bases and J lost 1, with 13 bases in between. The CDR3 spells CAWKRGGTNTEAFF. CDR3 DNA: TGTGCCTGGAAGAGAGGGGGTACGAACACTGAAGCTTTCTTT.

The J gene is TRBJ2-5, the V gene TRBV29-1; the D gene is possibly TRBD1 (6 bases). The germline V and J ends were trimmed by 7 bases and 1 base, with 13 bases remaining between them. Germline CDR1 reads SQVTM; CDR2 reads ANQGSEA. This CDR3 spans 13 amino acids. The CDR3 DNA reads TGCAGCGCACGACGGACAGTCCAAGAGACCCAGTACTTC. It codes for CSARRTVQETQYF.

J is TRBJ1-5 and V is TRBV6-6; D might be TRBD1 (6 bases). Between the trimmed V and J ends, which lost 5 bases and 3 bases, there was a span of 11 bases. The CDR3 is made up of 14 amino acids. The germline V gene has CDR1 MNHNY and CDR2 SVGAGI (reference sequence). The CDR3 region is CASSPRGDNQPQHF. In DNA, the CDR3 is TGTGCCAGCAGTCCTAGGGGGGACAATCAGCCCCAGCATTTT.

This clone was counted a few times. This rearrangement joins TRBV6-1 to TRBJ2-2; D not resolved. The CDR3 has 15 residues. With 4 bases removed from V and 1 base from J, the gap between germline ends came to 10 bases. Germline CDR1 and CDR2: MNHNS and SASEGT. The CDR3 region has the DNA TGTGCCAGCAGTGCCCTTAAGAGGAACACCGGGGAGCTGTTTTTT. Residues: CASSALKRNTGELFF.

This chain uses TRBV29-1 with TRBJ1-2; D gene ambiguous. V was shortened by 7 bases and J by 4 bases, with 13 bases between the two germline ends. The CDR3 loop spans 12 amino acids. Germline CDR1 reads SQVTM; CDR2 reads ANQGSEA. The CDR3 nucleotides read TGCAGCGCAGGACGCGAGACCTATGGCTACACCTTC. Its translation is CSAGRETYGYTF.

The chain carries TRBV6-5 and TRBJ1-1; TRBD1 is a possible D gene (5 bases). The CDR3 runs to 14 residues. The V and J ends lost 6 bases and 8 bases respectively, with 19 bases between them. The germline V gene has CDR1 MNHEY and CDR2 SVGAGI. The CDR3 DNA reads TGTGCCAGCAGCCCGGACATTCCCCCCCAAGAAGCTTTCTTT. It codes for CASSPDIPPQEAFF.

The gene calls are TRBV27 and TRBJ1-5; D uncertain. In germline, CDR1 is MNHEY, CDR2 SMNVEV (reference sequence). This CDR3 spans 13 amino acids. Trimming took off 2 bases at V and 6 bases at J, with 8 bases between the two ends. The CDR3 DNA sequence: TGTGCCAGCAGTTTAGAGGTCGGTCAGCCCCAGCATTTT. Translation gives CASSLEVGQPQHF.

This clone was found a few times. This chain uses TRBV19 with TRBJ1-2; D unclear. From germline, CDR1 is LNHDA and CDR2 SQIVND (reference sequence). V shed 4 bases and J shed 8 bases, with 8 bases lying between them. The CDR3 is 11 residues long. The chain's CDR3 is CASSRREGYTF. The CDR3 DNA is TGTGCCAGTAGTAGGAGGGAAGGCTACACCTTC.

This clone occurred a few times. The chain joins TRBV6-5 to TRBJ1-1; TRBD1 might be the D (5 bases). Germline loops: CDR1 MNHEY, CDR2 SVGAGI. This CDR3 has 13 residues. The V gene lost 6 bases and the J gene lost 6 bases, with 14 bases spanning the gap. The CDR3 region has the DNA TGTGCCAGCAGCCCCCCAGGGTTCGCTGAAGCTTTCTTT. This gives the protein CASSPPGFAEAFF.